The sequence of this T cell receptor beta chain was determined in a study of blood T cell repertoires in COVID-19. Method: immunoSEQ multiplex PCR; TCRdb's copy keeps in-frame clones and lacks some. The sample comprises some 200,000 clones, roughly four fifths of which are singletons, and less than 2.5% rests with the top ten. V was pared by 0 bases and J by 0 bases, with 8 bases between. The CDR3 sequence is 15 residues long. Germline assignment: CDR1 LGHNA and CDR2 YSLEER. This chain uses TRBV4-3 with TRBJ1-1; D unclear. The material sequenced was peripheral blood. This clonotype originated in a woman between 55 and 75 years old with acute or convalescent COVID-19. CDR3 nucleotides: TGCGCCAGCAGCCAAGACCCTTCTTTGAACACTGAAGCTTTCTTT. Its translation is CASSQDPSLNTEAFF.